This T cell receptor (beta chain) was sequenced during a study of blood T cell repertoires in COVID-19. Study as a whole: Sites in the United States, Italy and Spain provided acute and convalescent COVID-19 samples.

Unmatched junction bases numbered 3, after V lost 2 bases and J lost 4 bases. This CDR3 comprises 15 residues. CDR1 is MNHEY, CDR2 SVGEGT, per germline. As handled by the study authors: Amplified reference gene primers provided the basis for estimating nucleated cell counts. The assay was immunoSEQ multiplex PCR, and TCRdb's table has in-frame clones only and misses some. V, J and clone size reflect that table, while D and trimming were determined from the DNA. The sample lists 80,000 to 100,000 clones, 81% occurring once. The sample taken for sequencing was peripheral blood. This rearrangement joins TRBV6-2 or TRBV6-3 to TRBJ2-1; 9 nucleotides line up with TRBD2. This clonotype originated in a man between 60 and 70 years old with acute or convalescent COVID-19. The DNA for the CDR3 is TGTGCCAGCAGTTACGGGGGACTAGCATACAATGAGCAGTTCTTC. Amino acid sequence: CASSYGGLAYNEQFF.